This TCR beta chain was sequenced for a study of tissue T cells after allogeneic stem cell transplantation. Study-level results: Sampling depth was limited, and the cohort was small and clinically varied. Motif-based clustering found tissue-specific repertoire signatures shared across patients, though few clones were shared. Which tissue TCRs were alloreactive or antigen-specific was not determined. Some clones might be persisting host cells.

Here immunoSEQ multiplex PCR was the method, and the copy in TCRdb shows in-frame clones only, minus some. The data contain some 3,700 clones, around half of them seen just once; the ten biggest clones take up 25% to 35%. Concerning this clone itself: What it binds is unknown. Gene and germline names: mouse.

Time point in this sample: mouse harvest day 14 after allogeneic transplant. Mouse grafts combined 10^7 T-cell-depleted bone marrow cells with 10^6 splenic CD5+ T cells. B6 (H2b) cells into BALB/c (H2d) mice; tissues taken at day 7 or 14. Sequenced input: gut tissue. The sequence derives from a female BALB/c mouse given C57BL/6 T cells with graft-versus-host disease after an allogeneic hematopoietic cell transplant.

CDR3 DNA, as far as it was read: TGTGCCAGCAGCCCCTGGGACAATAACTATGCTGAGCAGTTC. The encoded protein is CASSPWDNNYAEQF. The CDR3 as a whole reads CASSPWDNNYAEQFF. The genes are TRBV5 and TRBJ2-1; D is possibly TRBD1 (6 bases). The read stops 1 residue short of the end of the CDR3; the missing end is completed from the germline J gene. Looked up from germline, CDR1 is LGHNA and CDR2 is YNLKQL (reference sequence). Trimming shortened V by 4 bases and J by 0 bases, and 10 bases separated the two germline ends. CDR3 size: 15 residues.